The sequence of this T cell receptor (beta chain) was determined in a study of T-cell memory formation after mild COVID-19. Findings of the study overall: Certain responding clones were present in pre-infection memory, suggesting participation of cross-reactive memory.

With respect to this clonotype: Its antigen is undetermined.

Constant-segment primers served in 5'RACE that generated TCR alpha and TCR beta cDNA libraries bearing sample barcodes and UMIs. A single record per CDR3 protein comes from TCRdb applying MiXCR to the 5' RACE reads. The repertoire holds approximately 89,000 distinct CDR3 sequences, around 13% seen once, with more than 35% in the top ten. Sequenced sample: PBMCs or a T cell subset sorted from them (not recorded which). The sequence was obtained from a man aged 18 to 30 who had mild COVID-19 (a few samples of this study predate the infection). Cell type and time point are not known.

For the CDR3, the DNA is TGTGCCAGCAGCTTAGGACCCCCTAGCGGGGTGCAGTTCTTC. Its translation is CASSLGPPSGVQFF. The chain couples TRBV11-2 to TRBJ2-1, with TRBD2 matching 9 bases. Germline loops: CDR1 SGHAT, CDR2 FQNNGV. This CDR3 comprises 14 residues. The ends lost 1 base at V and 12 bases at J; junction bases unmatched: 7. Full variable domain (remainder filled in from reference TRBV11-2 and TRBJ2-1): EAGVAQSPRYKIIEKRQSVAFWCNPISGHATLYWYQQILGQGPKLLIQFQNNGVVDDSQLPKDRFSAERLKGVDSTLKIQPAKLEDSAVYLCASSLGPPSGVQFFGPGTRLTVL.